This TCR beta chain was found in a study of T cell responses to AZD1222 COVID-19 vaccine. The wider study: The analysis combined second doses at about 4 or about 12 weeks.

Findings and caveats of the study: Just a handful of people given AZD1222 tested seropositive at baseline.

In the case of this clone: Its antigen is as yet unknown.

The data were produced by immunoSEQ multiplex PCR, yet TCRdb's version contains in-frame clones alone and is incomplete. The sample lists more than 100,000 clones, around 86% seen once, with 0.95% to 1.5% in the top ten. This CDR3 region has 13 residues. V was trimmed by 4 bases and J by 5 bases, leaving 11 bases between them. Germline CDR1 reads LNHDA; CDR2 reads SQIVND (reference sequence). This chain joins TRBV19 and TRBJ1-1; D not resolved. Material: peripheral blood, obtained on day 0 of AZD1222 vaccination. The clonotype comes from an adult in good health. Here the CDR3 reads CASSRRFGTEAFF. CDR3 DNA: TGTGCCAGTAGTAGGAGGTTCGGGACTGAAGCTTTCTTT.